This T cell receptor beta chain originates from a study of blood T cell repertoires in COVID-19. Assay: immunoSEQ multiplex PCR; the TCRdb copy retains only in-frame clones and omits some. The data contain over 35,000 clones, around nine tenths of them singletons. V dropped 0 bases and J dropped 2 bases, with 11 bases sitting between them. Germline-derived CDR1 and CDR2 are MNHEY and SMNVEV (reference sequence). CDR3 length: 16 residues. The sample consisted of peripheral blood. V gene TRBV27 combines with J gene TRBJ2-1, with a weak D call TRBD2 (6 bases). This TCR was recovered from a man aged 50 or older with acute or convalescent COVID-19. The CDR3 nucleotides read TGTGCCAGCAGTTTATCGGGGGGACCAGCCTACAATGAGCAGTTCTTC. Protein sequence: CASSLSGGPAYNEQFF.